This entry concerns a single T cell receptor (beta chain). V lost 5 bases and J 3 bases, leaving 11 bases between the germline ends. The germline V gene has CDR1 KGHSH and CDR2 LQKENI. There are 13 residues in the CDR3. This entry comes from a study of cytomegalovirus exposure and HLA in healthy donors. PCR employed 60 Vbeta and 13 Jbeta primers. The method was immunoSEQ multiplex PCR; TCRdb's version includes in-frame clones alone and lacks a portion of them. This table has 160,000 or so clones, approximately 80% appearing once. The chain carries TRBV18 and TRBJ2-7; D not resolved. The material sequenced was PBMCs. This sequence originates from a woman aged 18-29 years in good health and CMV-seronegative. DNA of the CDR3: TGTGCCAGCTCAGAGTTACGCCACTACGAGCAGTACTTC. It is translated as CASSELRHYEQYF. Looking up the rest from reference TRBV18 and TRBJ2-7 gives the full variable domain: NAGVMQNPRHLVRRRGQEARLRCSPMKGHSHVYWYRQLPEEGLKFMVYLQKENIIDESGMPKERFSAEFPKEGPSILRIQQVVRGDSAAYFCASSELRHYEQYFGPGTRLTVT.